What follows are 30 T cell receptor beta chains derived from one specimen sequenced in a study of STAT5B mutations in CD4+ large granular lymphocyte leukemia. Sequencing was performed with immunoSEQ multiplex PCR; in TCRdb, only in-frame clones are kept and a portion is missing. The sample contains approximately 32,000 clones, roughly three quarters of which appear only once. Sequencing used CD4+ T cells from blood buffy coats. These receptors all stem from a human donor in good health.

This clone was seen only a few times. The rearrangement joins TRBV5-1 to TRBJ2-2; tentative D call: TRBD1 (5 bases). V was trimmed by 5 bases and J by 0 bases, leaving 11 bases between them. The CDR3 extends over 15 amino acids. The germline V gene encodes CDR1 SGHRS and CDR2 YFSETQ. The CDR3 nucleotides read TGCGCCAGCAGAGCGAAGGGGCCGAACACCGGGGAGCTGTTTTTT. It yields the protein CASRAKGPNTGELFF.

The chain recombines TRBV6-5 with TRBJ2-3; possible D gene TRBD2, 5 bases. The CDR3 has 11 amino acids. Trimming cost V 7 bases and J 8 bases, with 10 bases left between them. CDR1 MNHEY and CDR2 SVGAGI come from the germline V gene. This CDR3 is CASTSRGTQYF. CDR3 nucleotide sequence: TGTGCCAGCACCTCTCGGGGTACGCAGTATTTT.

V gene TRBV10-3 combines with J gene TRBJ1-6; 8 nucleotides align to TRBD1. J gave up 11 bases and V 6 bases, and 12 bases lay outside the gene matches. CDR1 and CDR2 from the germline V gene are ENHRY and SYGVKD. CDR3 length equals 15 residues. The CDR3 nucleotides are TGTGCCATCAGGACAGGGGAAGGCGACTCGGCACCCCTCCACTTT. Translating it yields CAIRTGEGDSAPLHF.

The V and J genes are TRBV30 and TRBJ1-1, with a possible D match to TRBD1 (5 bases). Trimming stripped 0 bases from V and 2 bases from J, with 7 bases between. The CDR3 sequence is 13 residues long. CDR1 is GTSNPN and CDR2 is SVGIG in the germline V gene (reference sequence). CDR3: CAWSVGVNTEAFF. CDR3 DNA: TGTGCCTGGAGTGTAGGGGTCAACACTGAAGCTTTCTTT.

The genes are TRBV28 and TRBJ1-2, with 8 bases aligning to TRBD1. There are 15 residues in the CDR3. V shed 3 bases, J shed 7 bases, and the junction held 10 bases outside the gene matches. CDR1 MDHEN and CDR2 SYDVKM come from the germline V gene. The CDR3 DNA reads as TGTGCCAGCAGTTTTGGAGGACAGGGTTTAGTTGGCTACACCTTC. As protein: CASSFGGQGLVGYTF.

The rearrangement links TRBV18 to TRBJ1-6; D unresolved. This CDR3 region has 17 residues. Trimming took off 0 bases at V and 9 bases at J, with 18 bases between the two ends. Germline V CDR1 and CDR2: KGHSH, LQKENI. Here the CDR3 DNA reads TGTGCCAGCTCACCACCTGAGGCCGACCTCTTAGGTTCACCCCTCCACTTT. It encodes CASSPPEADLLGSPLHF.

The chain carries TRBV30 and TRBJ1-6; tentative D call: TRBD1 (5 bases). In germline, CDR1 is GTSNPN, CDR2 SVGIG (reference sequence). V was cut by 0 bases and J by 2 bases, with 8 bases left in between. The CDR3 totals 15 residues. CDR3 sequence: CAWSVGHAYNSPLHF. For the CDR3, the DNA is TGTGCCTGGAGTGTGGGGCACGCCTATAATTCACCCCTCCACTTT.

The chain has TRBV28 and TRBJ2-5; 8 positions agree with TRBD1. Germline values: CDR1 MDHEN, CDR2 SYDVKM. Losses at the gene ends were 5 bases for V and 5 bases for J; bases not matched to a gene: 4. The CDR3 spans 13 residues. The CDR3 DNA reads TGTGCCAGCAGTCCCCACAGGGGGGAGACCCAGTACTTC. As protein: CASSPHRGETQYF.

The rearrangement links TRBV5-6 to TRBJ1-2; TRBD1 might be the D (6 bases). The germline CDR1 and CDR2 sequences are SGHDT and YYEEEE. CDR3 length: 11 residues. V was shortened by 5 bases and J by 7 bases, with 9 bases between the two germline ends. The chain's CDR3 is CASSSGVGYTF. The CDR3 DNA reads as TGTGCCAGCAGTTCAGGGGTTGGCTACACCTTC.

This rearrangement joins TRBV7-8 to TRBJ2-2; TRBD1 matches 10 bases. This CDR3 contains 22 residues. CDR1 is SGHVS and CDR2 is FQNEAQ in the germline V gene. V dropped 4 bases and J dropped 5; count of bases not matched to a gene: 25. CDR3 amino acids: CASSSMVSSWTGGGRGTGELFF. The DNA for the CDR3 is TGTGCCAGCAGCTCCATGGTATCATCGTGGACAGGGGGGGGCCGAGGAACCGGGGAGCTGTTTTTT.

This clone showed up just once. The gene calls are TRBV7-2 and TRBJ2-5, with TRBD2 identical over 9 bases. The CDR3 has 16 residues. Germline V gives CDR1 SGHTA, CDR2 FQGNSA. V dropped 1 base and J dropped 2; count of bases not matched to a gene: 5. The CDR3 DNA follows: TGTGCCAGCAGCTTAGGGTCGCGGGGGGGGCAAGAGACCCAGTACTTC. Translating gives CASSLGSRGGQETQYF. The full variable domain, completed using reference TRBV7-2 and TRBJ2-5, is GAGVSQSPSNKVTEKGKDVELRCDPISGHTALYWYRQSLGQGLEFLIYFQGNSAPDKSGLPSDRFSAERTGGSVSTLTIQRTQQEDSAVYLCASSLGSRGGQETQYFGPGTRLLVL.

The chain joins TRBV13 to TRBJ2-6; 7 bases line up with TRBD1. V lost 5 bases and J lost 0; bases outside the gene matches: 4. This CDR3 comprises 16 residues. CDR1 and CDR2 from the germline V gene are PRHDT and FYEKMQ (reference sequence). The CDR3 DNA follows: TGTGCCAGCAGCCCTGACAGGGCCTCTGGGGCCAACGTCCTGACTTTC. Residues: CASSPDRASGANVLTF.

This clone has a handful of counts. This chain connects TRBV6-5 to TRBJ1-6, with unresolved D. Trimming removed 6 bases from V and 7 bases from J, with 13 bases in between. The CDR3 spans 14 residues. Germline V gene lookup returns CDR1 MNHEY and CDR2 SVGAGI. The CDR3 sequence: CASRKNHGNSPLHF. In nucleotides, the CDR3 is TGTGCCAGCAGAAAAAACCACGGGAATTCACCCCTCCACTTT.

The CDR3 region has the DNA TGTGCCAGTACGGTTACAGCGGGGCCGGGGGATACGCAGTATTTT. Translation: CASTVTAGPGDTQYF. The J gene is TRBJ2-3, the V gene TRBV19, with 7 bases matching TRBD2. V dropped 7 bases and J dropped 6; count of bases not matched to a gene: 13. The CDR3 consists of 15 residues. Germline-derived CDR1 and CDR2 are LNHDA and SQIVND (reference sequence).

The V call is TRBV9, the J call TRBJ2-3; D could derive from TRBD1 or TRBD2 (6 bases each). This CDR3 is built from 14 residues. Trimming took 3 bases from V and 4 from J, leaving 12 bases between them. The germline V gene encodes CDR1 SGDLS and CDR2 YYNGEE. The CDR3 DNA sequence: TGTGCCAGCAGCGAGAGGGGGGTCGCAGATACGCAGTATTTT. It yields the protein CASSERGVADTQYF.

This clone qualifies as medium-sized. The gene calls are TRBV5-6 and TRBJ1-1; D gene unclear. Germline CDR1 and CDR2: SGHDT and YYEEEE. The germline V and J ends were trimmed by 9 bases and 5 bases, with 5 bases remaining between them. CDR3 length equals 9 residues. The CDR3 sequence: CANLTEAFF. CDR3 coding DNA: TGTGCCAACCTAACTGAAGCTTTCTTT.

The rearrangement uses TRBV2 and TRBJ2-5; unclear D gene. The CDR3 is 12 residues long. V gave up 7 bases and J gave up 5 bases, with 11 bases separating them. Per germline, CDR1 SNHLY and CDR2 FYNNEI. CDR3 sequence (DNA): TGTGCCAGCAAGAGACACGGGGAGACCCAGTACTTC. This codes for CASKRHGETQYF.

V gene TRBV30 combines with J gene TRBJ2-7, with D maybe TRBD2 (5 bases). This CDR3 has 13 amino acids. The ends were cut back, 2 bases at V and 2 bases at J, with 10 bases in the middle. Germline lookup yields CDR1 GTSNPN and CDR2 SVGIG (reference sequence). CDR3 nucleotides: TGTGCCTGGAGTCCGTCGGGGACCTACGAGCAGTACTTC. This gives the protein CAWSPSGTYEQYF.

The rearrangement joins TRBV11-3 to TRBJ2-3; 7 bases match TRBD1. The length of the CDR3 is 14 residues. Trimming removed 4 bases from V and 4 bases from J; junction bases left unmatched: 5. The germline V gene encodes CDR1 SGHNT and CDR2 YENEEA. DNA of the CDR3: TGTGCCAGCAGCTCGACAGGGTTCGCAGATACGCAGTATTTT. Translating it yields CASSSTGFADTQYF.

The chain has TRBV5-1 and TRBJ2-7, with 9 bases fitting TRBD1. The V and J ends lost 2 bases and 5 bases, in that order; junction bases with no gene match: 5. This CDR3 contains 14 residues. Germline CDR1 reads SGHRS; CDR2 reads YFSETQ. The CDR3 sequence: CASSLQGAQDEQYF. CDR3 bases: TGCGCCAGCAGCTTACAGGGGGCGCAGGACGAGCAGTACTTC.

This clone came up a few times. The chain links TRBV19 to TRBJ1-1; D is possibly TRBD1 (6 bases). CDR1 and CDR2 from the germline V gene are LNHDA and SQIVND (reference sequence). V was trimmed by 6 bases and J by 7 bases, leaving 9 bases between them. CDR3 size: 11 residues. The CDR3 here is CASRGGGEAFF. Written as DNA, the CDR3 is TGTGCCAGTAGAGGGGGTGGTGAAGCTTTCTTT.

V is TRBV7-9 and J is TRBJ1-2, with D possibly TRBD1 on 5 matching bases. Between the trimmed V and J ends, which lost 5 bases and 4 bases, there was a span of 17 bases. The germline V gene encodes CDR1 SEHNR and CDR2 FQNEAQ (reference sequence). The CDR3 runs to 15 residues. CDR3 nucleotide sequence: TGTGCCAGCAGCCCCTATGGGGCGGGGGGCTATGGCTACACCTTC. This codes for CASSPYGAGGYGYTF.

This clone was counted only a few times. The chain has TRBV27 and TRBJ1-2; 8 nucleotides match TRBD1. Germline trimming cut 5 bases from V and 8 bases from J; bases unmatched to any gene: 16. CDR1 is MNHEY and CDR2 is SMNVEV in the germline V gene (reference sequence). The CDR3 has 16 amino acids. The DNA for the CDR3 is TGTGCCAGCAGTCGTAGAGGGGGCGCGGACAGGGAAGGCTACACCTTC. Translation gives CASSRRGGADREGYTF.

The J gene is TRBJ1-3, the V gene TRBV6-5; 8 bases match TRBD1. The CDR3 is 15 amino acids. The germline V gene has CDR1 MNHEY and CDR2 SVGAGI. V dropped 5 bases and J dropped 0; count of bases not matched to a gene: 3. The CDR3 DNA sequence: TGTGCCAGCAGTGGACAGGGACCCTCTGGAAACACCATATATTTT. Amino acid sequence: CASSGQGPSGNTIYF.

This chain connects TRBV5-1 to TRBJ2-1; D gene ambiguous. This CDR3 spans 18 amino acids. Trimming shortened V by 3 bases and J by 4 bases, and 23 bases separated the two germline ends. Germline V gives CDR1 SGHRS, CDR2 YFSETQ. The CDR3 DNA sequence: TGCGCCAGCAGCTACCGCCCTGGGTCCTCCCCCTTATACAATGAGCAGTTCTTC. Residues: CASSYRPGSSPLYNEQFF.

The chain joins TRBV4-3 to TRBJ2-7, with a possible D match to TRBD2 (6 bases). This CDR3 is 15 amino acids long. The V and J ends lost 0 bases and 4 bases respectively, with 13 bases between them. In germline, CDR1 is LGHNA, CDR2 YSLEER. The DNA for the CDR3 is TGCGCCAGCAGCCAAGATAGAAACGGGGGTTACGAGCAGTACTTC. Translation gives CASSQDRNGGYEQYF.

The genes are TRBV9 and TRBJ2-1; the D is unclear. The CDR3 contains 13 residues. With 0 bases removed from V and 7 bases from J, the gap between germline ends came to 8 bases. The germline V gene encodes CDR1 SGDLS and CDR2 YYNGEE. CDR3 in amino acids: CASSVEARNEQFF. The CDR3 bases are TGTGCCAGCAGCGTAGAGGCACGAAATGAGCAGTTCTTC. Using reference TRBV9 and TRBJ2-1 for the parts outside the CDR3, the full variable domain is DSGVTQTPKHLITATGQRVTLRCSPRSGDLSVYWYQQSLDQGLQFLIQYYNGEERAKGNILERFSAQQFPDLHSELNLSSLELGDSALYFCASSVEARNEQFFGPGTRLTVL.

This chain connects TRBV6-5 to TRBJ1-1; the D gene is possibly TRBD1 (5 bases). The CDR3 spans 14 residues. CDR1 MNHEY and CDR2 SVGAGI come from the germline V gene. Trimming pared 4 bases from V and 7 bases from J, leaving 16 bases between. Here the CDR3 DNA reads TGTGCCAGCAGTTCAACAGGAGAAAGGGTTGAAGCTTTCTTT. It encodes CASSSTGERVEAFF.

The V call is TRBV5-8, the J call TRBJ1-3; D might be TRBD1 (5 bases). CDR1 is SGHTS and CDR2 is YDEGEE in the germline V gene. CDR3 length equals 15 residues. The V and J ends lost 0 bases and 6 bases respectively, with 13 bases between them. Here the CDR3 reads CASSLAGPRVNTIYF. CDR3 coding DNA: TGTGCCAGCAGCTTGGCGGGACCCCGAGTAAACACCATATATTTT.

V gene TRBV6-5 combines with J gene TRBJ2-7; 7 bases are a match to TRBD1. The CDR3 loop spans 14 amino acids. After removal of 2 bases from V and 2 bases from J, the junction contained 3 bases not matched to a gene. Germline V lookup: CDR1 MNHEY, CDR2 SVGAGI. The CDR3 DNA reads TGTGCCAGCAGTTACAGGGGGCGAGCCTACGAGCAGTACTTC. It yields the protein CASSYRGRAYEQYF.